This TCR beta chain was recovered during a study of vaccination and CD4 T cells after COVID-19. Overall study context: Those taking part got two shots of either the BNT162b2 or the mRNA-1273 vaccine. Cultures serving as controls received a peptide pool (CEFX or HIV-1 Nef) or no peptide. Study results and caveats: The study found median SARS-CoV-2-reactive clonotypes rising from approximately 21 to 40, not significantly.

The Oncomine TCR Beta short-read assay sequenced DNA from cultured CD4+ T cells. TCRdb re-called the PCR reads with MiXCR, one entry per CDR3 protein. In the table there are approximately 12,000 distinct CDR3 sequences, under 55% of which are singletons. In germline, CDR1 is SGHTA, CDR2 FQGNSA. The CDR3 runs to 16 residues. The junction had 12 bases not matched to a gene; V was cut back by 8 bases and J by 7 bases. With respect to this clonotype: The antigen remains undetermined.

The treatment is: approximately nine-day PBMC culture with coronavirus spike peptide pools or control peptides (ViraFEST assay). With peptide pools, ViraFEST first expanded antigen-specific T cells and afterwards sequenced their TCRs. The receptor was isolated from a human donor who had recovered from COVID-19. Sequencing was done on a sample of CD4+ T cells from blood, cultured in vitro. The gene calls are TRBV7-2 and TRBJ2-1, with 12 nucleotides matching TRBD2. The CDR3 loop is CASWGLAGGSSNEQFF. CDR3 nucleotide sequence: TGTGCCAGCTGGGGGCTAGCGGGAGGGAGTAGTAATGAGCAGTTCTTC.